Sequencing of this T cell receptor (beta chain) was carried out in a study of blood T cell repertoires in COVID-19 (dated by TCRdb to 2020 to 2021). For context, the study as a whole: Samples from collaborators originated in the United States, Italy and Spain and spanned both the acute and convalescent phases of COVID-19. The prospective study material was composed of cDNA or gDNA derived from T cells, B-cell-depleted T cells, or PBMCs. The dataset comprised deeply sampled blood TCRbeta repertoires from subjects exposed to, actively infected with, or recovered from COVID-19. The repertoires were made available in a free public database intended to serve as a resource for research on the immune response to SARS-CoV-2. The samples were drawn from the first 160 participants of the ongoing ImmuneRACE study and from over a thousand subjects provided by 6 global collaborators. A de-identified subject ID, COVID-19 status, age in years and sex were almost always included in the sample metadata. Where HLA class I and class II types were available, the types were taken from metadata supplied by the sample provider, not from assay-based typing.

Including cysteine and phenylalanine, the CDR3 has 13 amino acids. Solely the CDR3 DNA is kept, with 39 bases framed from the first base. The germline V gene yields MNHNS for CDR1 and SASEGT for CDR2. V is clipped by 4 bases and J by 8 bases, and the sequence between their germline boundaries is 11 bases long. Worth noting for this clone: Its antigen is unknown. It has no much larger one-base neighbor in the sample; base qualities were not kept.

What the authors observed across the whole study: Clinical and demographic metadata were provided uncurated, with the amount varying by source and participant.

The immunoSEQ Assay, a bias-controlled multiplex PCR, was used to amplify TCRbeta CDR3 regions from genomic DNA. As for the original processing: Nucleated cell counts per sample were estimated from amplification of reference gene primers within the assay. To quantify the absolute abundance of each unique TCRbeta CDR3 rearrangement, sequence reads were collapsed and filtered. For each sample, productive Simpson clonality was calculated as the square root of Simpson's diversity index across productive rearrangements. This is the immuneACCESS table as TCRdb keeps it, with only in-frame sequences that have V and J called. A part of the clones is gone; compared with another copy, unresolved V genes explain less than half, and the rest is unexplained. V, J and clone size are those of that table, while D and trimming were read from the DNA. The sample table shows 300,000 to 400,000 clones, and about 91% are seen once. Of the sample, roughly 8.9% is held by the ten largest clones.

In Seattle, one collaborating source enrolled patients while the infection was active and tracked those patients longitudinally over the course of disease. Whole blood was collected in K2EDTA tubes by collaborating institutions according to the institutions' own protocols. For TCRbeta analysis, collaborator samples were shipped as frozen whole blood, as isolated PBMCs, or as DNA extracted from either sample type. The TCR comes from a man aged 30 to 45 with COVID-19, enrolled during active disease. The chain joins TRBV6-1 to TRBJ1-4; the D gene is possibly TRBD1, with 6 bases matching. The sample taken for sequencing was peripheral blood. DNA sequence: TGTGCCAGCAGTGGACAGGTCTCGGAAAAACTGTTTTTT. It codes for CASSGQVSEKLFF.